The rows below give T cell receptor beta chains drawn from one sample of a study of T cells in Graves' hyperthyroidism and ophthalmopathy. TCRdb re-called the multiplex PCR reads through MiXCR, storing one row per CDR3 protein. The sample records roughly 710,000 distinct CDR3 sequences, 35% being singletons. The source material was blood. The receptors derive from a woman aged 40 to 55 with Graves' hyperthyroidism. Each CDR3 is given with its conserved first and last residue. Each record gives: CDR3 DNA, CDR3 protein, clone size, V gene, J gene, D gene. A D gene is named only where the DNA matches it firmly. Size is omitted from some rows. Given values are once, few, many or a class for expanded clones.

CDR3nt: TGCAGTGTTCCGACTAGCGGGTCTAGCACAGATACGCAGTATTTT; CDR3aa: CSVPTSGSSTDTQYF; abundance: once; v_gene: TRBV20-1; j_gene: TRBJ2-3; d_gene: TRBD2
CDR3nt: TGTGCCAGCAGTTTCCAATTGGGTCCAGGGTCTAGCGAGACCCAGTACTTC; CDR3aa: CASSFQLGPGSSETQYF; abundance: NA; v_gene: TRBV6-5; j_gene: TRBJ2-5; d_gene: NA
CDR3nt: TGCAGTGCTCTCATACCGGGACAGGGAGCCTATGGCTACACCTTC; CDR3aa: CSALIPGQGAYGYTF; abundance: many; v_gene: TRBV20-1; j_gene: TRBJ1-2; d_gene: TRBD1
CDR3nt: TGTGCCAGCAGCTGGGGACTATTCTACGAGCAGTACTTC; CDR3aa: CASSWGLFYEQYF; abundance: few; v_gene: TRBV5-6; j_gene: TRBJ2-7; d_gene: TRBD2
CDR3nt: TGTGCCAGCAGCGTACCCCGGAGCGCCAAGAACACCGGGGAGCTGTTTTTT; CDR3aa: CASSVPRSAKNTGELFF; abundance: NA; v_gene: TRBV9; j_gene: TRBJ2-2; d_gene: NA
CDR3nt: TGTGCCAGCAGTAGGACAGGGGGCGTTTCGGAGACCCAGTACTTC; CDR3aa: CASSRTGGVSETQYF; abundance: few; v_gene: TRBV12-3/TRBV12-4; j_gene: TRBJ2-5; d_gene: TRBD1
CDR3nt: TGCAGTGCTGTGACCCCGAGAATGAACACTGAAGCTTTCTTT; CDR3aa: CSAVTPRMNTEAFF; abundance: NA; v_gene: TRBV20-1; j_gene: TRBJ1-1; d_gene: NA
CDR3nt: TGTGCCAGTAGTATAGGCCAAAGGAATGCTGAAGCTTTCTTT; CDR3aa: CASSIGQRNAEAFF; abundance: few; v_gene: TRBV19; j_gene: TRBJ1-1; d_gene: NA
CDR3nt: TGCAGCCCCAAGACAGCGGCGGGCACTGAAGCTTCCTTT; CDR3aa: CSPKTAAGTEASF; abundance: NA; v_gene: TRBV29-1; j_gene: TRBJ1-1; d_gene: NA
CDR3nt: TGTTCCAGCAGTTCAGAGGGCGTTGGGGAAAAACTGTTTTTT; CDR3aa: CSSSSEGVGEKLFF; abundance: NA; v_gene: TRBV27; j_gene: TRBJ1-4; d_gene: NA
CDR3nt: TGTGCCAGCAGTTTCGCTAGCAGCCACGAGCAGTACTTC; CDR3aa: CASSFASSHEQYF; abundance: few; v_gene: TRBV28; j_gene: TRBJ2-7; d_gene: NA
CDR3nt: TGTGCCAGCAGGGATACAGGGAACACTGAAGCTTTCTTT; CDR3aa: CASRDTGNTEAFF; abundance: NA; v_gene: TRBV12-3/TRBV12-4; j_gene: TRBJ1-1; d_gene: NA
CDR3nt: TGCAGTGCTAGGGTAGGGACAGCAAGTAATTCACCCCTCCACTTT; CDR3aa: CSARVGTASNSPLHF; abundance: many; v_gene: TRBV20-1; j_gene: TRBJ1-6; d_gene: TRBD1
CDR3nt: TGTGCTAGCAGCTTAGGCCCGGGGGCCTCCCAAGAGACCCAGTACTTC; CDR3aa: CASSLGPGASQETQYF; abundance: many; v_gene: TRBV7-7; j_gene: TRBJ2-5; d_gene: NA
CDR3nt: TGCGCCAGCAGCTTGTTGATATGGCAGGATGACTCCTACGAGCAGTACTTC; CDR3aa: CASSLLIWQDDSYEQYF; abundance: NA; v_gene: TRBV5-1; j_gene: TRBJ2-7; d_gene: NA
CDR3nt: TGTGCCTGGAGCCTTGGGGGGGAAGAAAAACTGTTTTTT; CDR3aa: CAWSLGGEEKLFF; abundance: NA; v_gene: TRBV30; j_gene: TRBJ1-4; d_gene: NA
CDR3nt: TGTGCCAGTAGTATTTCACTGCTGAACACTGAAGCTTTCTTT; CDR3aa: CASSISLLNTEAFF; abundance: NA; v_gene: TRBV19; j_gene: TRBJ1-1; d_gene: NA
CDR3nt: TGTGCCAGCAGCTTTCCGCTGACAGGGCAGCGGGAGACCCAGTACTTC; CDR3aa: CASSFPLTGQRETQYF; abundance: many; v_gene: TRBV5-6; j_gene: TRBJ2-5; d_gene: TRBD1
CDR3nt: TGTGCCAGCAGCTCCACAGGGGTCGTGCGGACCCAGTACTTC; CDR3aa: CASSSTGVVRTQYF; abundance: NA; v_gene: TRBV7-9; j_gene: TRBJ2-5; d_gene: TRBD1
CDR3nt: TGTGCCATCAGTGAGTCGATGGCTAGCGGGAGATTGGGCGAGCAGTACTTC; CDR3aa: CAISESMASGRLGEQYF; abundance: NA; v_gene: TRBV10-3; j_gene: TRBJ2-7; d_gene: TRBD2
CDR3nt: TGTGCCAGTAGTAGGGGGCGGGGGATCCACTATGGCTACACCTTC; CDR3aa: CASSRGRGIHYGYTF; abundance: NA; v_gene: TRBV19; j_gene: TRBJ1-2; d_gene: NA
CDR3nt: TGTGCCAGCAGCCTCCGTGTTTATAATTCACCCCTCCACTTT; CDR3aa: CASSLRVYNSPLHF; abundance: few; v_gene: TRBV7-2; j_gene: TRBJ1-6; d_gene: NA
CDR3nt: TGTGCCAGCAGCTTAGAAGGGGCAGGGCATCAGCCCCAGCATTTT; CDR3aa: CASSLEGAGHQPQHF; abundance: NA; v_gene: TRBV7-4; j_gene: TRBJ1-5; d_gene: NA
CDR3nt: TGTGCCAGCAGCTTAGATTATACGGCCGGGGAGCTGTTTTTT; CDR3aa: CASSLDYTAGELFF; abundance: NA; v_gene: TRBV11-2; j_gene: TRBJ2-2; d_gene: NA
CDR3nt: TGTGCCACCAGTGATCCCACAGGGCAGGGAGAGCAGTTCTTC; CDR3aa: CATSDPTGQGEQFF; abundance: NA; v_gene: TRBV24-1; j_gene: TRBJ2-1; d_gene: NA
CDR3nt: TGCAGCGTTGCAAGCTTTGGGACTGAAGCTTTCTTT; CDR3aa: CSVASFGTEAFF; abundance: NA; v_gene: TRBV29-1; j_gene: TRBJ1-1; d_gene: NA
CDR3nt: TGTGCCAGTAGTAGGACAGGGGGCATCAATCAGCCCCAGCATTTT; CDR3aa: CASSRTGGINQPQHF; abundance: many; v_gene: TRBV19; j_gene: TRBJ1-5; d_gene: TRBD1
CDR3nt: TGTGCCAGCAGCTTTAAAACCGGGGTAGGGAATTCACCCCTCCACTTT; CDR3aa: CASSFKTGVGNSPLHF; abundance: NA; v_gene: TRBV7-7; j_gene: TRBJ1-6; d_gene: NA
CDR3nt: TGTGCCAGCAGTTATAACAGGGTCCGGAGGGAAGAGACCCAGTACTTC; CDR3aa: CASSYNRVRREETQYF; abundance: NA; v_gene: TRBV2; j_gene: TRBJ2-5; d_gene: NA
CDR3nt: TGTGCCAGCAGCGCGTGGTCTAATCGGGGAAATTCACCCCTCCACTTT; CDR3aa: CASSAWSNRGNSPLHF; abundance: many; v_gene: TRBV12-3/TRBV12-4; j_gene: TRBJ1-6; d_gene: NA
CDR3nt: TGTGCCAGCAGCTTAGCGGTGGCCGGTAATGAGCAGTACTTC; CDR3aa: CASSLAVAGNEQYF; abundance: NA; v_gene: TRBV7-8; j_gene: TRBJ2-7; d_gene: NA
CDR3nt: TGCAGTGCTAGAGATCAGGAGCGGGAGCTGAACGAGCAGTACTTC; CDR3aa: CSARDQERELNEQYF; abundance: few; v_gene: TRBV20-1; j_gene: TRBJ2-7; d_gene: TRBD2
CDR3nt: TGCAGCGTCGAATCCCCTAGCGGGAGGGCAGATACGCAGTATTTT; CDR3aa: CSVESPSGRADTQYF; abundance: few; v_gene: TRBV29-1; j_gene: TRBJ2-3; d_gene: TRBD2
CDR3nt: TGCGCCAGCAGCCAAGTCCGGGACACAGCCTACGAGCAGTACTTC; CDR3aa: CASSQVRDTAYEQYF; abundance: NA; v_gene: TRBV4-1; j_gene: TRBJ2-7; d_gene: NA
CDR3nt: TGCAGTGCTAGAGATCCGACCCTGAACACTGAAGCTTTCTTT; CDR3aa: CSARDPTLNTEAFF; abundance: many; v_gene: TRBV20-1; j_gene: TRBJ1-1; d_gene: NA
CDR3nt: TGTGCCAGCAGCACTTCCCACGATTCCTATAATTCACCCCTCCACTTT; CDR3aa: CASSTSHDSYNSPLHF; abundance: many; v_gene: TRBV9; j_gene: TRBJ1-6; d_gene: NA